The 22 T cell receptor beta chains listed next were all sequenced from one sample in a study of T cell repertoires in cytomegalovirus infection. Their recognized antigens are unknown. TCRdb itself ran the reads through MiXCR, one entry per CDR3 protein. The sample lists around 71,000 distinct CDR3 sequences, roughly 39% occurring once. The sample here was CD8+ T cells from cultured PBMCs, taken from culture after CMV antigen stimulation. The source of these receptors is a human donor in good health (CMV status not recorded). Some clones in this sample may be carry-over from other donors' samples.

V and J are TRBV7-4 and TRBJ1-3; 8 bases align to TRBD1. Trimming at V came to 7 bases and at J to 4 bases, leaving 6 bases not matched to a gene. From germline, CDR1 is SGHVT and CDR2 SQSDAQ. CDR3 size: 14 residues. The chain's CDR3 is CASILGTGGNTIYF. The CDR3 region has the DNA TGTGCCAGCATACTGGGGACAGGAGGAAACACCATATATTTT.

V usage is TRBV27 and J usage is TRBJ1-2, with 7 bases lining up with TRBD1. Trimming took 5 bases from V and 4 from J; bases not matched to a gene: 13. The CDR3 contains 16 residues. Looked up from germline, CDR1 is MNHEY and CDR2 is SMNVEV (reference sequence). The CDR3 DNA sequence: TGTGCCAGCAGTCCCGGACAGGCGATTGGGTTCTATGGCTACACCTTC. It yields the protein CASSPGQAIGFYGYTF.

In this sample, this clonotype turned up a few times. An end of the junction differs from the germline gene, which may be a read error. As DNA, the CDR3 is TGTGCTAGCAGTACCGGGACAGGGCCCTACAATGAGCAGTTCTTC. Its translation: CASSTGTGPYNEQFF. The chain links TRBV7-7 to TRBJ2-1; 9 nucleotides line up with TRBD1. CDR1 is SSHAT and CDR2 is FNYEAQ in the germline V gene (reference sequence). CDR3 length equals 15 residues.

V is TRBV7-6 and J is TRBJ2-7; 10 bases match TRBD1. This CDR3 spans 15 amino acids. Trimming cost V 1 base and J 4 bases; bases outside gene matches: 4. CDR1 and CDR2 from the germline V gene are SGHVS and FNYEAQ. CDR3 in amino acids: CASSLGGTGAYEQYF. CDR3 nucleotides: TGTGCCAGCAGCTTAGGAGGGACAGGGGCGTACGAGCAGTACTTC.

V usage is TRBV19 and J usage is TRBJ2-1; no definite D call. The ends were cut back, 3 bases at V and 4 bases at J, with 7 bases in the middle. Germline V gives CDR1 LNHDA, CDR2 SQIVND (reference sequence). This CDR3 has 13 residues. The CDR3 loop reads CASSMDGYNEQFF. DNA for the CDR3: TGTGCCAGTAGTATGGACGGGTACAATGAGCAGTTCTTC.

In its sample, this clonotype was seen a few times. The chain carries TRBV7-9 and TRBJ1-1, with no clear D. The CDR3 extends over 14 amino acids. V lost 2 bases to trimming and J lost 2 bases, with 9 bases between them. Germline lookup yields CDR1 SEHNR and CDR2 FQNEAQ (reference sequence). CDR3 in amino acids: CASSLNWVNTEAFF. DNA of the CDR3: TGTGCCAGCAGCTTAAATTGGGTAAACACTGAAGCTTTCTTT.

The chain couples TRBV6-6 to TRBJ2-3; D is unresolved. Per the germline V gene, CDR1 is MNHNY and CDR2 is SVGAGI (reference sequence). V gave up 6 bases and J gave up 0 bases, with 19 bases separating them. This CDR3 contains 17 residues. The CDR3 sequence: CASRSKYDATSTDTQYF. CDR3 DNA sequence: TGTGCCAGCAGATCCAAATATGACGCGACTAGCACAGATACGCAGTATTTT.

This clonotype was counted between two and nine times. V is TRBV4-3 and J is TRBJ2-7, with D unresolved. Germline V gene lookup returns CDR1 LGHNA and CDR2 YSLEER. The CDR3 runs 15 residues. V lost 1 base and J lost 0, with 10 bases in between. This CDR3 reads CASSQALVSSYEQYF. The CDR3 DNA reads as TGCGCCAGCAGCCAAGCGTTAGTAAGCTCCTACGAGCAGTACTTC.

In this sample, this clonotype turned up a few times. CDR3 DNA: TGTGCCAGCAGCTTATCTGGGACCAACACTGAAGCTTTCTTT. Translating gives CASSLSGTNTEAFF. The gene calls are TRBV7-9 and TRBJ1-1; possibly TRBD1 for D (5 bases). CDR3 size: 14 residues. V lost 2 bases and J 2 bases, leaving 9 bases between the germline ends. Germline loops: CDR1 SEHNR, CDR2 FQNEAQ (reference sequence).

This chain connects TRBV24-1 to TRBJ2-1, with a tentative D call TRBD2 (6 bases). Germline CDR1 reads KGHDR; CDR2 reads SFDVKD. The CDR3 runs to 15 residues. The V and J ends lost 3 bases and 1 base respectively, with 9 bases between them. CDR3: CATSDAGTSYNEQFF. The CDR3 region has the DNA TGTGCCACCAGTGATGCCGGGACTTCCTACAATGAGCAGTTCTTC.

This clonotype was counted a single time. The V and J genes are TRBV20-1 and TRBJ1-2, with 9 bases lining up with TRBD1. The CDR3 has 15 amino acids. J gave up 6 bases and V 6 bases, and 14 bases lay outside the gene matches. CDR1 is DFQATT and CDR2 is SNEGSKA in the germline V gene (reference sequence). The CDR3 sequence is CSADPGTGLPNGYTF. The CDR3 nucleotides are TGCAGTGCCGACCCCGGGACAGGGCTACCCAATGGCTACACCTTC.

The sample holds a few counts of this clonotype. The chain joins TRBV2 to TRBJ1-5; D is unresolved. V was clipped by 0 bases and J by 4 bases, with 7 bases between them. The CDR3 covers 14 residues. CDR1 is SNHLY and CDR2 is FYNNEI in the germline V gene. Here the CDR3 reads CASSEAWSNQPQHF. The DNA of the CDR3 is TGTGCCAGCAGTGAAGCATGGAGTAATCAGCCCCAGCATTTT.

A note on this clonotype: A clone one base away is much larger, so this may be a read error. The V call is TRBV7-2, the J call TRBJ1-2, with TRBD1 as a possible D gene (5 bases). V was pared by 8 bases and J by 9 bases, with 19 bases between. Germline V gene lookup returns CDR1 SGHTA and CDR2 FQGNSA. The CDR3 length is 13 residues. CDR3 sequence (DNA): TGTGCCAGCTTAGCCTCTGGGAGGGGAAGCTACACCTTC. It specifies CASLASGRGSYTF.

The J gene is TRBJ2-5, the V gene TRBV7-2, with a possible D match to TRBD2 (7 bases). V was shortened by 5 bases and J by 5 bases, with 15 bases between the two germline ends. Looked up from germline, CDR1 is SGHTA and CDR2 is FQGNSA. This CDR3 has 14 residues. The CDR3 region has the DNA TGTGCCAGCAGCATTTGGGGGGGCCCGGAGACCCAGTACTTC. Residues: CASSIWGGPETQYF.

The genes are TRBV7-8 and TRBJ2-3; 7 nucleotides match TRBD2. The CDR3 spans 18 residues. Germline V gene sequence: CDR1 SGHVS, CDR2 FQNEAQ. J was trimmed by 0 bases and V by 5 bases; bases with no gene match: 14. For the CDR3, the DNA is TGTGCCAGCAGCCTCCCGGCCCGACTAGCCGCTAGCACAGATACGCAGTATTTT. Its protein is CASSLPARLAASTDTQYF.

The CDR3 here is CASSQNHGSNQPQHF. As DNA, the CDR3 is TGTGCCAGCAGCCAAAACCACGGGAGCAATCAGCCCCAGCATTTT. The gene calls are TRBV7-2 and TRBJ1-5; D is unresolved. The germline CDR1 and CDR2 sequences are SGHTA and FQGNSA. The CDR3 totals 15 residues. V was trimmed by 5 bases and J by 1 base, leaving 12 bases between them.

The chain recombines TRBV19 with TRBJ2-2; maybe TRBD1 (5 bases). CDR1 LNHDA and CDR2 SQIVND come from the germline V gene (reference sequence). Trimming took 7 bases from V and 3 from J, leaving 21 bases between them. The CDR3 consists of 17 residues. CDR3 protein: CASTTNGRVTYTGELFF. The DNA of the CDR3 is TGTGCCAGTACCACCAACGGCAGGGTCACCTACACCGGGGAGCTGTTTTTT.

The rearrangement links TRBV7-9 to TRBJ2-7; 10 bases match TRBD1. Germline V lookup: CDR1 SEHNR, CDR2 FQNEAQ (reference sequence). V lost 5 bases to trimming and J lost 5 bases; unmatched junction nucleotides: 6. The CDR3 is made up of 14 amino acids. The CDR3 nucleotides are TGTGCCAGCAGCGCCGGGACAGGGGTGCACGAGCAGTACTTC. This encodes CASSAGTGVHEQYF.

The table lists this clonotype with a few counts. For the CDR3, the DNA is TGTGCCAGCTGGGGACAGCGGAGTTATGGCTACACCTTC. It specifies CASWGQRSYGYTF. This rearrangement joins TRBV7-4 to TRBJ1-2, with TRBD1 matching over 7 bases. J lost 5 bases, V lost 8 bases, and 8 bases had no gene match. CDR1 SGHVT and CDR2 SQSDAQ come from the germline V gene. This CDR3 is built from 13 residues.

V and J are TRBV7-6 and TRBJ1-1; D is possibly TRBD1 (5 bases). The CDR3 extends over 13 amino acids. Germline V gene data show CDR1 as SGHVS and CDR2 as FNYEAQ. Trimming removed 5 bases at V and 5 bases at J, with 12 bases between. CDR3 nucleotides: TGTGCCAGCAGCGGAGGTGGGGGAACTGAAGCTTTCTTT. This codes for CASSGGGGTEAFF.

This sequence joins TRBV6-5 and TRBJ2-1; D uncertain. CDR3 length: 16 amino acids. Germline CDR1 MNHEY, CDR2 SVGAGI. Trimming left V 5 bases short and J 1 base short, with 15 bases between. In nucleotides, the CDR3 is TGTGCCAGCAGTCAGAGGATCCGGCCTTCCTACAATGAGCAGTTCTTC. Amino acids: CASSQRIRPSYNEQFF.

This chain links TRBV7-3 with TRBJ1-1, with a possible D match to TRBD1 (6 bases). V was clipped by 4 bases and J by 3 bases, with 21 bases between them. This CDR3 contains 17 residues. Germline V CDR1 and CDR2: SGHTA, FQGTGA. The CDR3 sequence is CASSSTVIKSGDTEAFF. Here the CDR3 DNA reads TGTGCCAGCAGCTCTACTGTGATCAAGTCAGGGGACACTGAAGCTTTCTTT.